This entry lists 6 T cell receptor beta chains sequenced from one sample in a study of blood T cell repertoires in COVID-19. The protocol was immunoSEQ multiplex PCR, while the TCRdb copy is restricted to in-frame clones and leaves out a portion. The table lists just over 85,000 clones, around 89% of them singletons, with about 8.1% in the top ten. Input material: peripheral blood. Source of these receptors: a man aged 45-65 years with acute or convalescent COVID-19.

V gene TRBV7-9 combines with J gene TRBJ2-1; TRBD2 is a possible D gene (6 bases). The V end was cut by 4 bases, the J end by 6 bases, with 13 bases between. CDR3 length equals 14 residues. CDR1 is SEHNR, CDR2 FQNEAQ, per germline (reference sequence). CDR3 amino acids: CASSSQGLVNEQFF. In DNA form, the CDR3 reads TGTGCCAGCAGCTCCCAGGGACTTGTCAATGAGCAGTTCTTC.

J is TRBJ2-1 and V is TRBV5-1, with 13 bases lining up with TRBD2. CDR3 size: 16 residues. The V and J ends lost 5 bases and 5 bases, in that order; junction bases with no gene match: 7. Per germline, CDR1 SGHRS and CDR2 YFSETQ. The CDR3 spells CASRRLAGGINNEQFF. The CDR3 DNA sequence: TGCGCCAGCAGAAGACTAGCGGGGGGAATTAACAATGAGCAGTTCTTC.

DNA for the CDR3: TGTGCCAGCAGTGGAGGGACAGGGGGCGTTGGAAACACCATATATTTT. This gives the protein CASSGGTGGVGNTIYF. V gene TRBV25-1 combines with J gene TRBJ1-3, with 12 positions matching TRBD1. This CDR3 comprises 16 residues. J was trimmed by 3 bases and V by 4 bases; bases with no gene match: 4. CDR1 MGHDK and CDR2 SYGVNS come from the germline V gene.

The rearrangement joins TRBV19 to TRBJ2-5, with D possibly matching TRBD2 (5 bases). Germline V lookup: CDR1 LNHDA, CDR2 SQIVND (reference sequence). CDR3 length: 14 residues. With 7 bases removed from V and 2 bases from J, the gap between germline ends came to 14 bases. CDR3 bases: TGTGCCAGTAATATGGGAGCCCTGCAAGAGACCCAGTACTTC. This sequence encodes CASNMGALQETQYF.

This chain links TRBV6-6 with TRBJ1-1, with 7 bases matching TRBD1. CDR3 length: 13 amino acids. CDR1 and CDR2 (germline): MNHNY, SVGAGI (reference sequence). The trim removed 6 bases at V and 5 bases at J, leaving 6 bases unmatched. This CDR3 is CASSRQGGTEAFF. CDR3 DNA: TGTGCCAGCAGCCGACAGGGAGGGACTGAAGCTTTCTTT.

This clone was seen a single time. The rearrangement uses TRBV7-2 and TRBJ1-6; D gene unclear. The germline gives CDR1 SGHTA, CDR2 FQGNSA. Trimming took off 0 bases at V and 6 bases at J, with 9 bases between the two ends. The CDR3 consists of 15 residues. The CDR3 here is CASSLAPGSNSPLHF. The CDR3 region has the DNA TGTGCCAGCAGCTTAGCTCCCGGGAGTAATTCACCCCTCCACTTT.